A selection of T cell receptor beta chains follows, all from one sample in a study of blood T cells in healthy people across ages. TCRdb called the 5' RACE reads again in MiXCR, with one record for every CDR3 protein. The profile shows hundreds of thousands of distinct CDR3 sequences, 55% to 75% of them singletons. Sequenced: blood. Receptors originate from a man younger than 45 in good health. CDR3s include the opening cysteine and the closing phenylalanine or tryptophan. D genes are given only for firm matches. The size entry is marked missing in some rows and otherwise reads once, few, many or a size class.

>TRBV5-1|-|TRBD1|TRBJ2-1
CASSPDRGSNEQFF
TGCGCCAGCAGCCCGGACAGGGGGTCCAATGAGCAGTTCTTC
>TRBV12-3/TRBV12-4|-|-|TRBJ2-4
CASSLGILAKNIKYF
TGTGCCAGCAGTTTGGGAATACTAGCCAAAAACATTAAGTACTTC
>TRBV28|-|-|TRBJ2-1
CASSSSVRENRFF
TGTGCCAGCAGTTCCTCGGTTCGGGAGAATAGGTTCTTC
>TRBV12-3/TRBV12-4|-|-|TRBJ2-7
CASSLQEGDEQYF
TGTGCCAGCAGCCTCCAGGAGGGGGACGAGCAGTACTTC
>TRBV12-5|-|-|TRBJ1-5
CASRGDSNQPQHF
TGTGCCTCCCGGGGGGATAGCAATCAGCCCCAGCATTTT
>TRBV10-3|once|TRBD2|TRBJ2-1
CATEREGRNEQFF
TGTGCCACGGAGCGGGAGGGCCGGAATGAGCAGTTCTTC
>TRBV4-2|few|TRBD2|TRBJ2-1
CASSQDASGRNNEQFF
TGTGCCAGCAGCCAAGATGCCAGCGGGAGGAACAATGAGCAGTTCTTC
>TRBV6-2/TRBV6-3|-|TRBD2|TRBJ2-1
CASSYSAGGHNEQFF
TGTGCCAGCAGTTACTCAGCGGGGGGGCACAATGAGCAGTTCTTC
>TRBV25-1|once|TRBD1|TRBJ2-6
CASSGPGQGSFSGANVLTF
TGTGCCAGCAGTGGACCGGGACAGGGGTCGTTCTCTGGGGCCAACGTCCTGACTTTC
>TRBV4-3|-|TRBD1|TRBJ2-3
CASSTHLTGRGSDTQYF
TGCGCCAGCAGCACCCACCTGACAGGGAGAGGTAGCGATACGCAGTATTTT
>TRBV19|few|-|TRBJ2-7
CASSRQENYEQYF
TGTGCCAGTAGCCGACAGGAGAACTACGAGCAGTACTTC
>TRBV28|-|TRBD1|TRBJ2-4
CASSLWGTGVDIQYF
TGTGCCAGCAGTTTATGGGGGACAGGGGTTGACATTCAGTACTTC
>TRBV20-1|once|-|TRBJ2-5
CSAIGSFFETQYF
TGCAGTGCTATTGGGTCCTTTTTCGAGACCCAGTACTTC
>TRBV7-2|-|-|TRBJ2-3
CASSPGPQNTDTQYF
TGTGCCAGCAGCCCCGGCCCCCAGAACACAGATACGCAGTATTTT
>TRBV27|-|-|TRBJ2-5
CASGPRGRETQYF
TGTGCCAGCGGACCACGGGGGCGAGAGACCCAGTACTTC
>TRBV11-3|once|-|TRBJ2-7
CASSLHGGNYEQYF
TGTGCCAGCAGCTTACACGGCGGGAACTACGAGCAGTACTTC
>TRBV4-2|-|TRBD1|TRBJ1-4
CASSQEEPGQGDEKLFF
TGTGCCAGCAGCCAAGAAGAACCGGGACAGGGGGATGAAAAACTGTTTTTT